The 10 T cell receptor beta chains given below trace back to one sample, sequenced in a study of long-term antiretroviral therapy in people with HIV (dated by TCRdb to between 2021 and 2023). The immunoSEQ hsTCRB v3.0 assay was used at survey level resolution to sequence the TRB variable region. TCRdb obtained this table from immuneACCESS and retained in-frame rearrangements with V and J assigned. These tables miss some clones; where compared with another copy, unresolved V genes account for less than half of the shortfall, and the remainder is unexplained. The sample data list more than 25,000 clones, and approximately 84% of these were observed just once. Approximately 0.93% of the sample rests with the top ten. This specimen was unsorted PBMCs, taken 2 years after starting antiretroviral therapy. The receptors shown here come from a man between 45 and 60 years old with HIV.

This CDR3 reads CASSLAGASYNEQFF. CDR3 bases: TGTGCCAGCAGTCTAGCGGGGGCCTCCTACAATGAGCAGTTCTTC. The chain links TRBV2 to TRBJ2-1, with 10 bases aligning to TRBD2. V lost 5 bases, J lost 0 bases, and 1 base stayed unmatched. The CDR3 is 15 residues long. CDR1 and CDR2 from the germline V gene are SNHLY and FYNNEI. Based on the CDR3 plus reference TRBV2 and TRBJ2-1, the full variable domain is EPEVTQTPSHQVTQMGQEVILRCVPISNHLYFYWYRQILGQKVEFLVSFYNNEISEKSEIFDDQFSVERPDGSNFTLKIRSTKLEDSAMYFCASSLAGASYNEQFFGPGTRLTVL.

This chain joins TRBV15 and TRBJ1-4; D remains ambiguous. The CDR3 is 12 residues long. V shed 6 bases and J shed 10 bases, with 12 bases lying between them. Per the germline V gene, CDR1 is LNHNV and CDR2 is YYDKDF (reference sequence). CDR3 amino acids: CATRPSPGKLFF. CDR3 DNA: TGTGCCACCAGACCTTCGCCCGGAAAACTGTTTTTT.

The chain employs TRBV28 and TRBJ1-5; possibly TRBD1 for D (5 bases). Trimming left V 2 bases short and J 15 bases short, with 14 bases between. Germline lookup yields CDR1 MDHEN and CDR2 SYDVKM. The CDR3 extends over 12 amino acids. The CDR3 sequence: CASSLGAVESHF. In DNA form, the CDR3 reads TGTGCCAGCAGTTTAGGGGCGGTAGAATCGCATTTT.

The chain uses TRBV4-3 and TRBJ2-1; D is perhaps TRBD2 (6 bases). CDR1 LGHNA and CDR2 YSLEER come from the germline V gene. This CDR3 spans 15 amino acids. Trimming took 4 bases from V and 3 from J, leaving 13 bases between them. CDR3 nucleotide sequence: TGCGCCAGCAGCCTCGGGACTCAGGACTACAATGAGCAGTTCTTC. Translated: CASSLGTQDYNEQFF.

The rearrangement joins TRBV19 to TRBJ1-1; 9 bases line up with TRBD1. Germline lookup yields CDR1 LNHDA and CDR2 SQIVND (reference sequence). V lost 5 bases, J lost 0 bases, and 7 bases stayed unmatched. The CDR3 extends over 16 amino acids. The DNA of the CDR3 is TGTGCCAGTAGTTCCGGGACAGGGCGGGTGAACACTGAAGCTTTCTTT. Protein sequence: CASSSGTGRVNTEAFF.

This clone was recorded only once. The rearrangement links TRBV9 to TRBJ2-1; D unresolved. This CDR3 is built from 19 residues. CDR1 SGDLS and CDR2 YYNGEE come from the germline V gene. The V gene lost 0 bases and the J gene lost 4 bases, with 23 bases spanning the gap. The CDR3: CASSVVHDVVAEIYNEQFF. Written as DNA, the CDR3 is TGTGCCAGCAGCGTAGTGCATGACGTAGTGGCGGAAATTTACAATGAGCAGTTCTTC.

This rearrangement joins TRBV30 to TRBJ2-1; 8 positions agree with TRBD1. The CDR3 is 16 residues long. From germline, CDR1 is GTSNPN and CDR2 SVGIG (reference sequence). With 1 base clipped from V and 0 bases from J, the junction kept 5 bases outside the gene matches. The CDR3 DNA reads TGTGCCTGGAGTGGACAGGGGCTGAGCTCCTACAATGAGCAGTTCTTC. Translated, it gives CAWSGQGLSSYNEQFF.

The chain combines TRBV11-3 with TRBJ2-1; D gene ambiguous. Trimming removed 4 bases from V and 0 bases from J, with 10 bases in between. The germline V gene has CDR1 SGHNT and CDR2 YENEEA. CDR3 length equals 15 residues. CDR3 protein: CASSSDSSSYNEQFF. Here the CDR3 DNA reads TGTGCCAGCAGCTCTGACTCGAGCTCCTACAATGAGCAGTTCTTC.

The rearrangement uses TRBV11-2 and TRBJ1-5; TRBD1 agrees at 8 bases. The germline V gene encodes CDR1 SGHAT and CDR2 FQNNGV. There are 15 residues in the CDR3. With V trimmed by 2 bases and J by 6 bases, 6 bases remained unmatched. The CDR3: CASSLSGGESQPQHF. The CDR3 region has the DNA TGTGCCAGCAGCTTATCAGGGGGCGAGAGTCAGCCCCAGCATTTT.

The genes are TRBV21-1 and TRBJ1-1. TRBV21-1 has pseudogene status. The CDR3 is 14 residues long. The CDR3 spells CAGGGPGEGTEAFF. The CDR3 bases are TGTGCCGGGGGGGGTCCAGGGGAGGGAACTGAAGCTTTCTTT.